This T cell receptor (beta chain) was documented in a study of CD8 T cells in ankylosing spondylitis. Study-wide results and limits: Blood from ankylosing spondylitis patients appeared to carry a characteristic roughly 8-variant TCR beta motif. Earlier literature documents some of the motif variants in reactive arthritis synovial fluid and blood. Matched ankylosing spondylitis synovial fluid reportedly contained a significantly enriched population of disease-linked clones. Researchers report that disease-linked clones proved CD8+ and relatively rare in peripheral blood.

In making TCR beta libraries, quantitative 5'-RACE with molecular barcodes was used. TCRdb re-analysed the 5' RACE reads in MiXCR, keeping a single row per CDR3 protein. In the table there are more than 500,000 distinct CDR3 sequences, roughly 5% of which are singletons. This clonotype was observed many times. The antigen remains unidentified. The germline V gene encodes CDR1 MNHEY and CDR2 SVGEGT. The CDR3 length is 16 residues. Trimming took off 4 bases at V and 2 bases at J, with 15 bases between the two ends. The J gene is TRBJ1-5, the V gene TRBV6-2 or TRBV6-3; no definite D call. Sequencing input: blood, either unsorted or a sorted T cell fraction (not recorded which). The TCR originated in a male donor with ankylosing spondylitis. The CDR3 DNA is TGTGCCAGCAGTTCGGGGAGGGTTTTCGGCAATCAGCCCCAGCATTTT. Its protein is CASSSGRVFGNQPQHF.